This T cell receptor beta chain was retrieved from a study of HIV-infected patients and healthy controls. The V end lost 6 bases, the J end lost 3 bases, and 12 bases lay between the germline ends. Looked up from germline, CDR1 is ENHRY and CDR2 is SYGVKD. The CDR3 totals 14 residues. General study findings and limits: HIV-associated CDR3 frequencies dropped significantly during therapy; CMV-associated ones, mostly rising, changed nonsignificantly. Compared with healthy controls, HIV-infected patients showed less CDR3 sharing between individuals.

cDNA was made from about 510 ng RNA using alpha and beta constant primers. Alpha and beta chain libraries were made separately by chain-specific third strand synthesis with multiplexing indices. TCRdb redid the calling of the 5' RACE reads with MiXCR, one entry per CDR3 protein. The data show some 15,000 distinct CDR3 sequences, about 7.7% seen once. The repertoire came from unfractionated whole blood and reflected all unsorted peripheral T cells. This clonotype is labeled as medium-sized. Its antigen is still unknown. The chain joins TRBV10-3 to TRBJ1-5, with a weak D call TRBD1 (6 bases). This TCR was recovered from an adult in good health. The source material was blood. CDR3 nucleotides: TGTGCCATCAGGGGGGACACCACCAATCAGCCCCAGCATTTT. This encodes CAIRGDTTNQPQHF.